Following are 5 T cell receptor beta chains from one sample sequenced in a study of control samples from healthy donors and cancer patients. Using immunoSEQ multiplex PCR, the repertoire was profiled, and TCRdb retains in-frame clones only, with some absent. The data show 150,000 or so clones, 93% seen once. Specimen: blood. The receptors here all came from a woman aged 60-75 years in good health.

This chain uses TRBV11-2 with TRBJ2-7; 8 bases map to TRBD1. The junction had 4 bases not matched to a gene; V was cut back by 5 bases and J by 4 bases. CDR1 is SGHAT, CDR2 FQNNGV, per germline. The CDR3 consists of 13 residues. The CDR3 region has the DNA TGTGCCAGCAGCGTGGACAGGGCGTACGAGCAGTACTTC. As protein: CASSVDRAYEQYF.

The V call is TRBV6-5, the J call TRBJ1-2; perhaps TRBD1 as D (5 bases). Germline CDR1 reads MNHEY; CDR2 reads SVGAGI. V was clipped by 6 bases and J by 4 bases, with 12 bases between them. The CDR3 extends over 13 amino acids. CDR3 loop: CASRGDGFYGYTF. The DNA of the CDR3 is TGTGCCAGCAGAGGGGACGGTTTCTATGGCTACACCTTC.

The V call is TRBV4-3, the J call TRBJ2-7; 8 nucleotides match TRBD2. After removal of 0 bases from V and 3 bases from J, the junction contained 10 bases not matched to a gene. This CDR3 has 17 amino acids. The germline V gene encodes CDR1 LGHNA and CDR2 YSLEER. CDR3 sequence (DNA): TGCGCCAGCAGCCAAGATTTTGATAGCGGGGCTTTCTACGAGCAGTACTTC. Translation gives CASSQDFDSGAFYEQYF.

The V and J genes are TRBV30 and TRBJ1-6, with TRBD1 matching over 8 bases. V dropped 2 bases and J dropped 5; count of bases not matched to a gene: 11. This CDR3 has 17 amino acids. Germline CDR1 GTSNPN, CDR2 SVGIG (reference sequence). In nucleotides, the CDR3 is TGTGCCTGGAGTCTCCGGACAGGGAGGGGGAATAATTCACCCCTCCACTTT. Encoded protein: CAWSLRTGRGNNSPLHF.

This chain links TRBV28 with TRBJ2-7, with 12 bases that match TRBD2. Germline trimming cut 4 bases from V and 0 bases from J; bases unmatched to any gene: 4. Germline CDR1 is MDHEN and CDR2 is SYDVKM. There are 16 residues in the CDR3. CDR3 in amino acids: CASSYLTSGGSYEQYF. CDR3 sequence (DNA): TGTGCCAGCAGTTACCTGACTAGCGGGGGCTCCTACGAGCAGTACTTC.